Shown below are 12 T cell receptor beta chains from a single sample sequenced in a study of cytomegalovirus exposure and HLA in healthy donors. The study ran its PCR with 60 Vbeta and 13 Jbeta primers. Sequenced by immunoSEQ multiplex PCR; TCRdb stores in-frame clones only, minus some. The data show over 95,000 clones, about 68% seen once. Sequenced sample: PBMCs. These receptors originate from a woman between 40 and 50 years old in good health and CMV-seropositive.

The V call is TRBV13, the J call TRBJ2-1, with 9 bases identical to TRBD2. V dropped 2 bases and J dropped 5; count of bases not matched to a gene: 10. Germline CDR1 PRHDT, CDR2 FYEKMQ (reference sequence). CDR3 length: 17 residues. The chain's CDR3 is CASSLPGLAQQHNEQFF. CDR3 nucleotide sequence: TGTGCCAGCAGCTTACCGGGACTAGCCCAACAGCACAATGAGCAGTTCTTC.

Only one count was recorded for this clone. The V and J genes are TRBV6-1 and TRBJ1-2, with a possible D match to TRBD1 (5 bases). CDR3 length: 13 residues. Trimming pared 6 bases from V and 4 bases from J, leaving 12 bases between. The germline CDR1 and CDR2 sequences are MNHNS and SASEGT. The CDR3: CASSDGGGYGYTF. The CDR3 region has the DNA TGTGCCAGCAGCGACGGGGGAGGCTATGGCTACACCTTC.

The chain links TRBV18 to TRBJ1-1, with TRBD1 as a possible D gene (5 bases). Germline CDR1 and CDR2: KGHSH and LQKENI. The CDR3 runs 19 residues. V was trimmed by 1 base and J by 3 bases, leaving 24 bases between them. For the CDR3, the DNA is TGTGCCAGCTCACCACTCTTCGTTTTCTTGGGGGGGGATCACACTGAAGCTTTCTTT. Protein sequence: CASSPLFVFLGGDHTEAFF. The full variable domain, with the rest looked up from reference TRBV18 and TRBJ1-1, is NAGVMQNPRHLVRRRGQEARLRCSPMKGHSHVYWYRQLPEEGLKFMVYLQKENIIDESGMPKERFSAEFPKEGPSILRIQQVVRGDSAAYFCASSPLFVFLGGDHTEAFFGQGTRLTVV.

V and J are TRBV9 and TRBJ2-7; D may be TRBD1 (6 bases). There are 14 residues in the CDR3. With 0 bases removed from V and 2 bases from J, the gap between germline ends came to 9 bases. In germline, CDR1 is SGDLS, CDR2 YYNGEE. CDR3 residues: CASSVDRAPYEQYF. CDR3 bases: TGTGCCAGCAGCGTAGACAGGGCCCCCTACGAGCAGTACTTC. The full variable domain, completed using reference TRBV9 and TRBJ2-7, is DSGVTQTPKHLITATGQRVTLRCSPRSGDLSVYWYQQSLDQGLQFLIQYYNGEERAKGNILERFSAQQFPDLHSELNLSSLELGDSALYFCASSVDRAPYEQYFGPGTRLTVT.

This chain links TRBV4-3 with TRBJ1-2; maybe TRBD1 (6 bases). In germline, CDR1 is LGHNA, CDR2 YSLEER. The V gene lost 4 bases and the J gene lost 8 bases, with 17 bases spanning the gap. The CDR3 spans 14 residues. The CDR3 here is CASSRGQERSGYTF. The CDR3 DNA follows: TGCGCCAGCAGCCGGGGGCAGGAGAGGAGCGGCTACACCTTC.

The chain couples TRBV5-6 to TRBJ1-2, with TRBD1 matching 7 bases. V shed 6 bases, J shed 2 bases, and the junction held 10 bases outside the gene matches. The CDR3 spans 15 residues. CDR1 SGHDT and CDR2 YYEEEE come from the germline V gene. In DNA form, the CDR3 reads TGTGCCAGCACACTTTGGGACAGACGAAACTATGGCTACACCTTC. It is translated as CASTLWDRRNYGYTF.

This clone was seen a few times. The genes are TRBV27 and TRBJ1-3; D is ambiguous. The CDR3 extends over 12 amino acids. Per germline, CDR1 MNHEY and CDR2 SMNVEV (reference sequence). Trimming left V 2 bases short and J 4 bases short, with 3 bases between. CDR3 sequence: CASSLQGNTIYF. The CDR3 DNA reads TGTGCCAGCAGTTTACAGGGAAACACCATATATTTT.

This clone has more than one count but fewer than ten. The CDR3 loop reads CASVAGGYGYTF. The CDR3 DNA is TGTGCCAGCGTGGCGGGAGGCTATGGCTACACCTTC. V usage is TRBV2 and J usage is TRBJ1-2; D is undetermined. The CDR3 consists of 12 residues. CDR1 and CDR2 from the germline V gene are SNHLY and FYNNEI. V lost 8 bases to trimming and J lost 4 bases, with 11 bases between them.

The CDR3 DNA is TGTGCCAGCAGCTTTGGACAGAGCAATCAGCCCCAGCATTTT. This codes for CASSFGQSNQPQHF. The chain links TRBV5-6 to TRBJ1-5; D might be TRBD1 (6 bases). Germline CDR1 SGHDT, CDR2 YYEEEE. The V end was cut by 2 bases, the J end by 1 base, with 7 bases between. The CDR3 has 14 residues.

V usage is TRBV2 and J usage is TRBJ1-6, with D tentatively TRBD1 (5 bases). Germline CDR1 is SNHLY and CDR2 is FYNNEI. CDR3 length: 13 amino acids. V lost 7 bases and J lost 10, with 14 bases in between. The CDR3 sequence: CASIPQGGSPLHF. The CDR3 bases are TGTGCCAGCATTCCCCAGGGAGGATCACCCCTCCACTTT.

The chain employs TRBV11-2 and TRBJ2-5, with D perhaps TRBD2 (5 bases). Germline V gene lookup returns CDR1 SGHAT and CDR2 FQNNGV. The CDR3 is 16 amino acids. V lost 1 base, J lost 4 bases, and 16 bases lay in between. The CDR3 nucleotides read TGTGCCAGCAGCTTAGGGGGTGGAAACGCGGGAGAGACCCAGTACTTC. Protein: CASSLGGGNAGETQYF.

This sequence joins TRBV7-9 and TRBJ2-7; TRBD2 aligns across 13 bases. This CDR3 region has 18 residues. V dropped 2 bases and J dropped 2; count of bases not matched to a gene: 9. Germline values: CDR1 SEHNR, CDR2 FQNEAQ (reference sequence). CDR3 sequence (DNA): TGTGCCAGCAGCTTAAGTGGGTCGGGACTAGCGGGAACCTACGAGCAGTACTTC. It yields the protein CASSLSGSGLAGTYEQYF.